This TCR beta chain was captured in a study of blood T cell repertoires in COVID-19. As for the study in general: Specimens from acute and convalescent COVID-19 originated in the United States, Italy and Spain.

Participant-reported clinical history was the basis for cohort assignment. For recovered donors of Cohort 3, there were two negative PCRs, clearance, or symptom resolution. The germline V and J ends were trimmed by 2 bases and 4 bases, with 11 bases remaining between them. Germline lookup yields CDR1 KGHSH and CDR2 LQKENI. The CDR3 extends over 14 amino acids. Original analysis: Amplification with reference gene primers provided the estimates of nucleated cell counts. The assay was immunoSEQ multiplex PCR, and TCRdb's table has in-frame clones only and misses some. The V and J calls and the clone size are those of that table, but D and trimming were determined from the DNA. The table includes under 300,000 clones, 85% to 90% detected once.

The V and J genes are TRBV18 and TRBJ1-1; possible D gene TRBD1, 6 bases. The sequence derives from a woman under 30 who had recovered from COVID-19. The sequenced material came from PBMCs or T cells enriched from blood (not recorded which). This CDR3 is CASSPGGSGTEAFF. The CDR3 nucleotides read TGTGCCAGCTCACCAGGGGGCTCGGGCACTGAAGCTTTCTTT. The whole variable domain, filled in from reference TRBV18 and TRBJ1-1, reads NAGVMQNPRHLVRRRGQEARLRCSPMKGHSHVYWYRQLPEEGLKFMVYLQKENIIDESGMPKERFSAEFPKEGPSILRIQQVVRGDSAAYFCASSPGGSGTEAFFGQGTRLTVV.